This TCR beta chain appears in the sequencing data of a study of blood T cell repertoires in COVID-19. Background on the study: From T cells, B-cell-depleted T cells, or PBMCs came the material, which was cDNA or gDNA.

One Seattle source followed patients from active infection through their disease course. The V and J ends lost 2 bases and 3 bases, in that order; junction bases with no gene match: 10. The CDR3 loop spans 17 amino acids. Per germline, CDR1 SNHLY and CDR2 FYNNEI. In the source study's methods: The authors estimated nucleated cell counts from reference gene primer amplification. The protocol was immunoSEQ multiplex PCR, while the TCRdb copy is restricted to in-frame clones and leaves out a portion. V and J calls and clone size are given by that table; D and trimming were obtained from the DNA. This table has approximately 250,000 clones, 75% to 85% appearing once.

The V and J genes are TRBV2 and TRBJ1-1; TRBD1 agrees at 9 bases. The receptor's source is a man between 45 and 60 years old with COVID-19, enrolled during active disease. The material sequenced was peripheral blood. The CDR3 region has the DNA TGTGCCAGCAGTGAACGAAGGGACAGGGAAGAGGACACTGAAGCTTTCTTT. Protein product: CASSERRDREEDTEAFF.